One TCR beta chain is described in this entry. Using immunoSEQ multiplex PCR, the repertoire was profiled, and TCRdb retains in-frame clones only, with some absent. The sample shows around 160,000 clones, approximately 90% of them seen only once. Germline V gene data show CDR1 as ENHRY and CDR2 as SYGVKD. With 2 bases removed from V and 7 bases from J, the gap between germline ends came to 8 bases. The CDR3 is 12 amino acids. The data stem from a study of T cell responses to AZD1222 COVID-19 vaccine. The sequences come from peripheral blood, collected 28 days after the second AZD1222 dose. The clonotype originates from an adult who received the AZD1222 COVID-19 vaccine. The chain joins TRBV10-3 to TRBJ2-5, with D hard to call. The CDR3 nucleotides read TGTGCCATCAGTGAGCCCACCGGGACCCAGTACTTC. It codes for CAISEPTGTQYF.